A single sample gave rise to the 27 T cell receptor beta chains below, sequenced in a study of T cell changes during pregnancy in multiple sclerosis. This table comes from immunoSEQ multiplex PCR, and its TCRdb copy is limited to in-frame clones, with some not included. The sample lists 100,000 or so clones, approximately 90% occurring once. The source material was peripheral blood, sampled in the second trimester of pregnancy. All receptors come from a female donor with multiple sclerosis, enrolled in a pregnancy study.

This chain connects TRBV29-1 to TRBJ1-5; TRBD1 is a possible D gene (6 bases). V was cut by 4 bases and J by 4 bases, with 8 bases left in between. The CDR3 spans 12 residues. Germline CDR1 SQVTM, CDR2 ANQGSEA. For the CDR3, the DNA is TGCAGCGTTGGAGGGGGAAATCAGCCCCAGCATTTT. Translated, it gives CSVGGGNQPQHF.

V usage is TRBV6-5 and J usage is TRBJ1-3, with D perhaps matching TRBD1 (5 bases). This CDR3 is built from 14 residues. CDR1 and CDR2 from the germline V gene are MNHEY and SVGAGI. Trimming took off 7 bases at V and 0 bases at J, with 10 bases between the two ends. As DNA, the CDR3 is TGTGCCAGCACTTTCGACAGCTCTGGAAACACCATATATTTT. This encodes CASTFDSSGNTIYF.

In DNA form, the CDR3 reads TGTGCCAGCATGGGTCAGGGGCTAAATGAGCAGTTCTTC. Translating it yields CASMGQGLNEQFF. The J gene is TRBJ2-1, the V gene TRBV6-5; D may be TRBD1 (6 bases). V gave up 7 bases and J gave up 7 bases, with 14 bases separating them. Germline CDR1 MNHEY, CDR2 SVGAGI. This CDR3 is built from 13 residues.

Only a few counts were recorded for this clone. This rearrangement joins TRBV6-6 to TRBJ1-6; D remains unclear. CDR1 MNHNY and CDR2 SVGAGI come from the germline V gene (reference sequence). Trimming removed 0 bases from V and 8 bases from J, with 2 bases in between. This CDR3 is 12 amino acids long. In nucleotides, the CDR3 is TGTGCCAGCAGTTACTCCGATTCACCCCTCCACTTT. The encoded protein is CASSYSDSPLHF.

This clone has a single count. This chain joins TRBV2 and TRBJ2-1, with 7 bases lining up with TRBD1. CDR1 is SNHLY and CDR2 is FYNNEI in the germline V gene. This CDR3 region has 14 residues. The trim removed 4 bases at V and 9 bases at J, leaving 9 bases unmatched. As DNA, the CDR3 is TGTGCCAGCAGTGTAACCCAGGGGGACGGTGAGCAGTTCTTC. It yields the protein CASSVTQGDGEQFF. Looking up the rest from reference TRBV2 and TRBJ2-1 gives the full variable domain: EPEVTQTPSHQVTQMGQEVILRCVPISNHLYFYWYRQILGQKVEFLVSFYNNEISEKSEIFDDQFSVERPDGSNFTLKIRSTKLEDSAMYFCASSVTQGDGEQFFGPGTRLTVL.

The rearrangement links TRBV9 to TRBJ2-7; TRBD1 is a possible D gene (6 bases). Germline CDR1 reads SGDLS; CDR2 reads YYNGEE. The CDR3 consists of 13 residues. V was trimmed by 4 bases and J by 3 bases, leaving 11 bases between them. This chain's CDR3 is CASSPGQNYEQYF. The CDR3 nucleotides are TGTGCCAGCAGCCCTGGACAGAACTACGAGCAGTACTTC.

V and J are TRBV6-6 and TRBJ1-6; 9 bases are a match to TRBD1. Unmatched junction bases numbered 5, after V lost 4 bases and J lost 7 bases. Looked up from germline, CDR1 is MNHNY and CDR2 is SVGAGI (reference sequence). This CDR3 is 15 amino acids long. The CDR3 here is CASSLGTGRNSPLHF. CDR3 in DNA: TGTGCCAGCAGTTTGGGGACAGGGAGGAATTCACCCCTCCACTTT.

CDR3 sequence (DNA): TGTGCCAGCAGTGAACCGGGACAGAATACGCAGTATTTT. Translated, it gives CASSEPGQNTQYF. The chain recombines TRBV2 with TRBJ2-3; 7 nucleotides align to TRBD1. Per germline, CDR1 SNHLY and CDR2 FYNNEI. The junction had 3 bases not matched to a gene; V was cut back by 2 bases and J by 7 bases. The CDR3 runs 13 residues.

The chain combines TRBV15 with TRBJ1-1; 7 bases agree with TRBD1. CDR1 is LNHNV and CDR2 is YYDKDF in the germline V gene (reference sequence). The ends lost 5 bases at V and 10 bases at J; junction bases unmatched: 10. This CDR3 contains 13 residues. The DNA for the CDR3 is TGTGCCACCAGCGACTCTGACAGGGAGTCAGCTTTCTTT. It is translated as CATSDSDRESAFF.

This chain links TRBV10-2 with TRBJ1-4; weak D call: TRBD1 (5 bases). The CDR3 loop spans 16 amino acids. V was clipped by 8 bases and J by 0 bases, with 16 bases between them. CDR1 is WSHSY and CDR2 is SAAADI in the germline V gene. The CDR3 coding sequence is TGCGCCAGCCCAGACAGATCCCTCGCAACTAATGAAAAACTGTTTTTT. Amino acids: CASPDRSLATNEKLFF.

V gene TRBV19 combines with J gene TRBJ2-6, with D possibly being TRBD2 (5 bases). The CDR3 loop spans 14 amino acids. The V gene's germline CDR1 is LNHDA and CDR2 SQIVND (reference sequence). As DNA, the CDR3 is TGTGGATCCCGGGATCGGCATGGGGCCAACGTCCTGACTTTC. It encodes CGSRDRHGANVLTF.

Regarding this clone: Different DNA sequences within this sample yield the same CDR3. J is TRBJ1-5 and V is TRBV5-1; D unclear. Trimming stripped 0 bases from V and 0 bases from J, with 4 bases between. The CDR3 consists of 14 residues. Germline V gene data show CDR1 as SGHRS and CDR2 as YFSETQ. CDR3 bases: TGCGCCAGCAGCTTGGACACTAGCAATCAGCCCCAGCATTTT. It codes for CASSLDTSNQPQHF.

DNA of the CDR3: TGTGCCAGCAGCCTAGACAGAAACTATGGCTACACCTTC. This translates into CASSLDRNYGYTF. The rearrangement uses TRBV5-6 and TRBJ1-2; D is perhaps TRBD1 (5 bases). The CDR3 consists of 13 residues. V was cut by 4 bases and J by 2 bases, with 9 bases left in between. CDR1 is SGHDT and CDR2 is YYEEEE in the germline V gene.

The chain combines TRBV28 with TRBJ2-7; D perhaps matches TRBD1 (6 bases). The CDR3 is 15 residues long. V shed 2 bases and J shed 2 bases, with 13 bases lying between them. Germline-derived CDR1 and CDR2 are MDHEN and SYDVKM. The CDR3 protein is CASSLMRQGPYEQYF. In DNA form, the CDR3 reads TGTGCCAGCAGTTTAATGAGGCAGGGGCCCTACGAGCAGTACTTC.

DNA for the CDR3: TGTGCCTGGGGGCAGGGTTTGCGAACTGAAGCTTTCTTT. Protein: CAWGQGLRTEAFF. J is TRBJ1-1 and V is TRBV30; TRBD1 is a possible D gene (5 bases). The CDR3 contains 13 residues. The germline V gene encodes CDR1 GTSNPN and CDR2 SVGIG (reference sequence). V was cut by 5 bases and J by 5 bases, with 15 bases left in between.

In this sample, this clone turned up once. The CDR3 nucleotides read TGCGCCAGCAGCCAAGATAGAGCCACCGGGGAGCTGTTTTTT. It encodes CASSQDRATGELFF. The chain recombines TRBV4-1 with TRBJ2-2; the D is unclear. Trimming took 0 bases from V and 4 from J, leaving 6 bases between them. CDR1 and CDR2 (germline): MGHRA, YSYEKL. The CDR3 is made up of 14 amino acids.

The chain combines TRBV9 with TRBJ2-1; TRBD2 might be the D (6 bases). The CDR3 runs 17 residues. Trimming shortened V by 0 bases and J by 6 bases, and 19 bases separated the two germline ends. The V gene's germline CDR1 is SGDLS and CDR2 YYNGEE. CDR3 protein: CASSVGGGGGKGNEQFF. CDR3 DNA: TGTGCCAGCAGCGTAGGAGGAGGAGGAGGGAAGGGCAATGAGCAGTTCTTC.

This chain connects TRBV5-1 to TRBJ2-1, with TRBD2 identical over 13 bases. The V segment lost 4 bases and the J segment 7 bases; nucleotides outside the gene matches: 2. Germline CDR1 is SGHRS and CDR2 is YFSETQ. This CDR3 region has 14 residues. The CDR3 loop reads CASSGGLAGNEQFF. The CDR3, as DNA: TGCGCCAGCAGCGGGGGACTAGCGGGAAATGAGCAGTTCTTC.

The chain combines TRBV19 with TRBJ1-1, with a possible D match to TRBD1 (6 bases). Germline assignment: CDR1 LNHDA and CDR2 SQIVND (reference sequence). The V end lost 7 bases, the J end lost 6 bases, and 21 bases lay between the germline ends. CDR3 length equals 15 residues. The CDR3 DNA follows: TGTGCCAGTACCACCGAGGGGCGACAGGTTCCTGAAGCTTTCTTT. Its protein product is CASTTEGRQVPEAFF. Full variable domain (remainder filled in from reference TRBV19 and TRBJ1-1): DGGITQSPKYLFRKEGQNVTLSCEQNLNHDAMYWYRQDPGQGLRLIYYSQIVNDFQKGDIAEGYSVSREKKESFPLTVTSAQKNPTAFYLCASTTEGRQVPEAFFGQGTRLTVV.

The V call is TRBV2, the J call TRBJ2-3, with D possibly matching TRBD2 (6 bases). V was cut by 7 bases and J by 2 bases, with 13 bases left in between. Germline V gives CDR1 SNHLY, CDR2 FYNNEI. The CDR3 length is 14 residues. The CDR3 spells CASKLGGFTDTQYF. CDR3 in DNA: TGTGCCAGCAAACTCGGAGGGTTCACAGATACGCAGTATTTT.

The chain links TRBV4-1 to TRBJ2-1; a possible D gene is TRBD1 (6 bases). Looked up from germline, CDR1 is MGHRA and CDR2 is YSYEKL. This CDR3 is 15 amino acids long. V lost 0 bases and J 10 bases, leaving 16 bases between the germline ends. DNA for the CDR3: TGCGCCAGCAGCCAAGAGAGTGACAGGTTACTGGAGCAGTTCTTC. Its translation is CASSQESDRLLEQFF.

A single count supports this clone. The CDR3 nucleotides are TGTGCCAGCTCACCTCGGCAGGGTGTCACTGGAAACACCATATATTTT. Translation gives CASSPRQGVTGNTIYF. The chain carries TRBV18 and TRBJ1-3; D may be TRBD1 (5 bases). Germline values: CDR1 KGHSH, CDR2 LQKENI. The CDR3 runs to 16 residues. V was shortened by 3 bases and J by 2 bases, with 14 bases between the two germline ends.

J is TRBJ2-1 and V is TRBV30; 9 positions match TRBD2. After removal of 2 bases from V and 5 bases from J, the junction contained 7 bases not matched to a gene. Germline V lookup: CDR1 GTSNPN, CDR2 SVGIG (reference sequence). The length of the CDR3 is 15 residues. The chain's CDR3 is CAWSLGLAGDNEQFF. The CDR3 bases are TGTGCCTGGAGTTTGGGATTAGCGGGAGACAATGAGCAGTTCTTC.

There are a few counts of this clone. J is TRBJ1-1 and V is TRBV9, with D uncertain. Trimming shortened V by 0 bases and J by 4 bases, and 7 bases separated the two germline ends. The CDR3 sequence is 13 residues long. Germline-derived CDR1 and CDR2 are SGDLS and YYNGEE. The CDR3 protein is CASSVAAGTEAFF. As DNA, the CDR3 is TGTGCCAGCAGCGTAGCGGCAGGCACTGAAGCTTTCTTT.

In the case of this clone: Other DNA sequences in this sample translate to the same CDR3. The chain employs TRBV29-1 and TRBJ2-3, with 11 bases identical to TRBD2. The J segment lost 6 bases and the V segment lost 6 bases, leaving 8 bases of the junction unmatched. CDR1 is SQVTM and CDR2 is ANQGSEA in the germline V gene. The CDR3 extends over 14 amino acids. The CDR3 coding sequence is TGCAGCGTCGCTACTAGCGGGAGAAGGGATACGCAGTATTTT. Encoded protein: CSVATSGRRDTQYF.

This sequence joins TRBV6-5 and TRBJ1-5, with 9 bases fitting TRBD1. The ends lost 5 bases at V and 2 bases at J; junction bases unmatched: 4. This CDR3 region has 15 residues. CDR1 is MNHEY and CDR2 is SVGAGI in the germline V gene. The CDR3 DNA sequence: TGTGCCAGCAGTCAGGACAGGGGAGGCAATCAGCCCCAGCATTTT. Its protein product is CASSQDRGGNQPQHF.

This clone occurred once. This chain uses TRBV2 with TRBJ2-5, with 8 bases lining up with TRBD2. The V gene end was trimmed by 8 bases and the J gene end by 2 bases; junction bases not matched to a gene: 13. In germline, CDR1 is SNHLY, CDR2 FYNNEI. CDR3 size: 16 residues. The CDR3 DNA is TGTGCCAGCCGCCCTAGGGCGGGGGGCCTACAAGAGACCCAGTACTTC. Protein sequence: CASRPRAGGLQETQYF. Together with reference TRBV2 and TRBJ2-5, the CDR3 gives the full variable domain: EPEVTQTPSHQVTQMGQEVILRCVPISNHLYFYWYRQILGQKVEFLVSFYNNEISEKSEIFDDQFSVERPDGSNFTLKIRSTKLEDSAMYFCASRPRAGGLQETQYFGPGTRLLVL.